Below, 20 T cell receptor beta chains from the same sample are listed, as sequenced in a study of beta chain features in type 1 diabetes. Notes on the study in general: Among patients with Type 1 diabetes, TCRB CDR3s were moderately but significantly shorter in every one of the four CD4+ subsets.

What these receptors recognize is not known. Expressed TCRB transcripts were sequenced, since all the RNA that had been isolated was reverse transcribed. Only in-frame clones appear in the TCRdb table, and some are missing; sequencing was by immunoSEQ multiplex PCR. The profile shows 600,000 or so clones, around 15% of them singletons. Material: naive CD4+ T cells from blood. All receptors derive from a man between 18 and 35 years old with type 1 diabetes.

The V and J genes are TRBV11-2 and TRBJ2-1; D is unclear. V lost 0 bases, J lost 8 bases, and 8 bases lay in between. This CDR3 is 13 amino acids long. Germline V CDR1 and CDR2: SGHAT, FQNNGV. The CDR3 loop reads CASSLDRRYEQFF. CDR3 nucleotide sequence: TGTGCCAGCAGCTTAGATAGGCGTTATGAGCAGTTCTTC.

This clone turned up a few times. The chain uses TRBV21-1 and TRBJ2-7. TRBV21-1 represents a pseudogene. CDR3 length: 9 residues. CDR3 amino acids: CASGVFEYF. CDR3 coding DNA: TGTGCCAGCGGGGTATTTGAGTACTTC.

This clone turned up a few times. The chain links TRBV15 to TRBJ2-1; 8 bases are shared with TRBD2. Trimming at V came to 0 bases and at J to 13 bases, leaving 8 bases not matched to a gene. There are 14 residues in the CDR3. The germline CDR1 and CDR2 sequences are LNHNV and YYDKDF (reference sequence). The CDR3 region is CATSRDGRARKQFF. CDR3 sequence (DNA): TGTGCCACCAGCAGAGACGGGAGGGCAAGAAAACAGTTCTTC. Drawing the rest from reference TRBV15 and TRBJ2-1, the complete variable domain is DAMVIQNPRYQVTQFGKPVTLSCSQTLNHNVMYWYQQKSSQAPKLLFHYYDKDFNNEADTPDNFQSRRPNTSFCFLDIRSPGLGDTAMYLCATSRDGRARKQFFGPGTRLTVL.

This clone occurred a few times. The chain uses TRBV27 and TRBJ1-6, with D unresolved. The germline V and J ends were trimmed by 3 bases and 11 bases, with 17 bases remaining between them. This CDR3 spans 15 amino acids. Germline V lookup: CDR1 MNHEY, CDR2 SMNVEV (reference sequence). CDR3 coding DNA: TGTGCCAGCAGTTTTGACTCCACTGACTGGGCACCCCTCCACTTT. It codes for CASSFDSTDWAPLHF.

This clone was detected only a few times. The CDR3 nucleotides are TGTGCCAGCTCTCCCGAGGGAGAGACCCAGTACTTC. Protein sequence: CASSPEGETQYF. The rearrangement links TRBV18 to TRBJ2-5, with D possibly matching TRBD2 (5 bases). The CDR3 contains 12 residues. Trimming cost V 6 bases and J 4 bases, with 9 bases left between them. Looked up from germline, CDR1 is KGHSH and CDR2 is LQKENI.

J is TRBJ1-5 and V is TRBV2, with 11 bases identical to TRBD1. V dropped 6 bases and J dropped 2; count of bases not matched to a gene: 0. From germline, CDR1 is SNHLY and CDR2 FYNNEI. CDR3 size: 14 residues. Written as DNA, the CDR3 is TGTGCCAGCAGGGGACAGGGGGGCAATCAGCCCCAGCATTTT. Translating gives CASRGQGGNQPQHF.

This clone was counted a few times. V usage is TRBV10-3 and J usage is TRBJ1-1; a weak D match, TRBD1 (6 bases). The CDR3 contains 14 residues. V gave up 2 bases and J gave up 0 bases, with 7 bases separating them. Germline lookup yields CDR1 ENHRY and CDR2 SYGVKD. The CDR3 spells CAISERGMNTEAFF. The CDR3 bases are TGTGCCATCAGTGAGAGGGGGATGAACACTGAAGCTTTCTTT.

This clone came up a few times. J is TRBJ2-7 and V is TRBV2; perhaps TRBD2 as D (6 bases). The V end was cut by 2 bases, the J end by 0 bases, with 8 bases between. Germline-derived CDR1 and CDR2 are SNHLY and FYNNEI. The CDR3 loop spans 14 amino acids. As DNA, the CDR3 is TGTGCCAGCAGTGAACAGGGAGGCTCCTACGAGCAGTACTTC. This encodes CASSEQGGSYEQYF. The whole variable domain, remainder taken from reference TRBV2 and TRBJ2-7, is EPEVTQTPSHQVTQMGQEVILRCVPISNHLYFYWYRQILGQKVEFLVSFYNNEISEKSEIFDDQFSVERPDGSNFTLKIRSTKLEDSAMYFCASSEQGGSYEQYFGPGTRLTVT.

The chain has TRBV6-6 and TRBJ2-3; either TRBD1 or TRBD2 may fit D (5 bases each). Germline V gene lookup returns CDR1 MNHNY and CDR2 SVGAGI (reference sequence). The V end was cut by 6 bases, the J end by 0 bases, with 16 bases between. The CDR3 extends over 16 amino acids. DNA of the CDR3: TGTGCCAGCAGACTGGGACCCGTATATAGCACAGATACGCAGTATTTT. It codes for CASRLGPVYSTDTQYF.

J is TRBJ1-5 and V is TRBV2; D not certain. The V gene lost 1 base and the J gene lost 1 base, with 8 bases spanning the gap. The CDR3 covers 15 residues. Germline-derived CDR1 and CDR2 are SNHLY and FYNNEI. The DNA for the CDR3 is TGTGCCAGCAGTGAAGGGCAGTCAAGCAATCAGCCCCAGCATTTT. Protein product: CASSEGQSSNQPQHF.

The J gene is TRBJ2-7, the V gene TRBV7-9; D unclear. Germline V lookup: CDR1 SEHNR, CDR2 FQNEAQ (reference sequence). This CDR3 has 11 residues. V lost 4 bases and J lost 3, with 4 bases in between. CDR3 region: CASSSNYEQYF. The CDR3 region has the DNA TGTGCCAGCAGCTCGAACTACGAGCAGTACTTC.

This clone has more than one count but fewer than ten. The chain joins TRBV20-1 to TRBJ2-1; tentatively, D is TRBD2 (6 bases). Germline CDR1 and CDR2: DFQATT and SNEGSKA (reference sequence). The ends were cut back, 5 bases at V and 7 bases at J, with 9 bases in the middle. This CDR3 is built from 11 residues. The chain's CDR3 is CSAGGGNEQFF. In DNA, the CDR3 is TGCAGTGCTGGTGGGGGGAATGAGCAGTTCTTC.

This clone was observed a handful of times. CDR3 in amino acids: CASSSLSGGDTEAFF. In DNA form, the CDR3 reads TGTGCCAGCAGTTCTCTCAGTGGAGGGGACACTGAAGCTTTCTTT. The genes are TRBV2 and TRBJ1-1, with D perhaps matching TRBD1 (5 bases). V lost 5 bases and J 3 bases, leaving 16 bases between the germline ends. CDR3 length equals 15 residues. Per the germline V gene, CDR1 is SNHLY and CDR2 is FYNNEI.

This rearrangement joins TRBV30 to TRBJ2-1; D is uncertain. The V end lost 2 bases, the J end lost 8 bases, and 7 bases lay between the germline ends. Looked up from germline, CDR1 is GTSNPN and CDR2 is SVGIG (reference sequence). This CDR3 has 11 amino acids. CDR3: CAWSRAHEQFF. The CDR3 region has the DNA TGTGCCTGGAGTCGGGCACATGAGCAGTTCTTC.

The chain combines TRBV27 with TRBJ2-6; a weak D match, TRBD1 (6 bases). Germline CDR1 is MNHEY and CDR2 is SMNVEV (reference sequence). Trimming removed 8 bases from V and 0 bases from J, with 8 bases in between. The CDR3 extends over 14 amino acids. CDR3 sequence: CASQGISGANVLTF. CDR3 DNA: TGTGCCAGCCAGGGGATCTCTGGGGCCAACGTCCTGACTTTC.

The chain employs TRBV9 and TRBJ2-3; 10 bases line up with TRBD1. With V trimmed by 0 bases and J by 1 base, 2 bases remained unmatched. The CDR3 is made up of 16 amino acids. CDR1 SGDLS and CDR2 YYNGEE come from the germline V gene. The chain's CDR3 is CASSVAGTGGTDTQYF. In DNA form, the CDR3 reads TGTGCCAGCAGCGTAGCCGGGACAGGGGGCACAGATACGCAGTATTTT.

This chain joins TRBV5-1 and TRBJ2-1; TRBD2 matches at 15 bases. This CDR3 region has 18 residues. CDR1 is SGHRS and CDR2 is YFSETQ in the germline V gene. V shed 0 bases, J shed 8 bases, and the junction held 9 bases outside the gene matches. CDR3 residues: CASSLGGLAGGLPDEQFF. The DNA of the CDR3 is TGCGCCAGCAGCTTGGGGGGACTAGCGGGAGGCCTTCCCGATGAGCAGTTCTTC.

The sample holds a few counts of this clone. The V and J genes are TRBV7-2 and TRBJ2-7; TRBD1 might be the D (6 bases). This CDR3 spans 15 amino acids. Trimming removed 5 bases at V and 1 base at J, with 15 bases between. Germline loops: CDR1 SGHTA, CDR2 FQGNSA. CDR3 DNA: TGTGCCAGCAGCCGCGGACAGTTGAGGTCCTACGAGCAGTACTTC. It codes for CASSRGQLRSYEQYF.

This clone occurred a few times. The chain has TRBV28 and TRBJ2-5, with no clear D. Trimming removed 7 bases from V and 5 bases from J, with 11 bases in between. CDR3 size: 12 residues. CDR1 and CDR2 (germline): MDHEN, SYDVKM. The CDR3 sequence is CASNNPPETQYF. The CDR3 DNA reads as TGTGCCAGCAACAACCCCCCGGAGACCCAGTACTTC.

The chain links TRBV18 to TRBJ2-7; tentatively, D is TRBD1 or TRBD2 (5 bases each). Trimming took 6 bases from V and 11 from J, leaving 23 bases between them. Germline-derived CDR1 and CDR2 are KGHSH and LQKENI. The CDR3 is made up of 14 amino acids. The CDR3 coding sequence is TGTGCCAGCTCCCCTCTGGGGGAAAGGGGTTTGGAGTACTTC. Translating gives CASSPLGERGLEYF.